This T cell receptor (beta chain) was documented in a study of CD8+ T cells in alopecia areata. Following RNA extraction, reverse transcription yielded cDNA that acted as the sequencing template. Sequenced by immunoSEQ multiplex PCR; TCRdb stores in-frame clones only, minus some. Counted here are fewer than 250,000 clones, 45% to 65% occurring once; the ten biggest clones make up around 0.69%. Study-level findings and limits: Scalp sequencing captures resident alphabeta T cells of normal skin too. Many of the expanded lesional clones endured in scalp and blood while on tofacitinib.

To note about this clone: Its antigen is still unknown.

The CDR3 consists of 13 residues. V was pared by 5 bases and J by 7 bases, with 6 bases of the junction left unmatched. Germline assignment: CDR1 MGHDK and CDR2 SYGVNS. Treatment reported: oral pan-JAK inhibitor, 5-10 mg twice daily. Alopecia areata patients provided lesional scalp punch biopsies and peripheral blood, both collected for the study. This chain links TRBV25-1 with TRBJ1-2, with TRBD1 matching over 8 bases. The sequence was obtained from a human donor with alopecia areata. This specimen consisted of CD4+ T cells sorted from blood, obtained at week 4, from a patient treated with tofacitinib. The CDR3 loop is CASSPQGGSGYTF. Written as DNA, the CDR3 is TGTGCCAGCAGTCCACAGGGGGGAAGTGGCTACACCTTC.